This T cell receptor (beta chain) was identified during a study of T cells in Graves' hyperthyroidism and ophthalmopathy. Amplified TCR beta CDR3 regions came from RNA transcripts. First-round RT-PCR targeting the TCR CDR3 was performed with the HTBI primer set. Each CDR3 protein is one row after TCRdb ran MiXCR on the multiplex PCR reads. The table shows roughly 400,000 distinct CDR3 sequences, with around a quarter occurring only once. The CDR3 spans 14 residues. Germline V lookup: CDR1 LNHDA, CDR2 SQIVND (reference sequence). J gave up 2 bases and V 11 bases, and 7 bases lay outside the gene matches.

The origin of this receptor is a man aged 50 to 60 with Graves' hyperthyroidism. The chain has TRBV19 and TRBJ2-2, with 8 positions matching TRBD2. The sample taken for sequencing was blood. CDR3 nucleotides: TGTGCCTCGGGGGGGACTAGAAACACCGGGGAGCTGTTTTTT. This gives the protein CASGGTRNTGELFF.